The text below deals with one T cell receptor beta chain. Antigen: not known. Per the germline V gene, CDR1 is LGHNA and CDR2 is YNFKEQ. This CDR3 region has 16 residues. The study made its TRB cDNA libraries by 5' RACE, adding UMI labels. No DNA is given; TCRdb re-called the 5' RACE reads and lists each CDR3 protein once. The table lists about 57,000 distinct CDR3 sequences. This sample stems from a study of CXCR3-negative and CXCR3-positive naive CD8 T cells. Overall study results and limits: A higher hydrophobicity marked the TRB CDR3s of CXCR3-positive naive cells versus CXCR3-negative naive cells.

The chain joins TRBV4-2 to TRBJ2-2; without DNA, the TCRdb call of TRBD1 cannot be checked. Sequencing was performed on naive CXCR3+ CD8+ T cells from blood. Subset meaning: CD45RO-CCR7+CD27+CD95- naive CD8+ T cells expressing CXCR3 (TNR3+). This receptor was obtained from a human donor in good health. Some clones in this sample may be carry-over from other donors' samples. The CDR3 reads CASSQVSGGYTGELFF.